One T cell receptor beta chain is described in this entry. The CDR3 regions of TCR beta were amplified from RNA transcripts. First-round RT-PCR with HTBI primers amplified the TCR CDR3 region. Using its own MiXCR run on the multiplex PCR reads, TCRdb lists one record per CDR3 protein. The sample has 800,000 or so distinct CDR3 sequences, 38% seen once; the top ten hold approximately 10%. Germline CDR1 is SGHTS and CDR2 is YDEGEE. CDR3 length: 15 residues. Trimming shortened V by 3 bases and J by 6 bases, and 18 bases separated the two germline ends. The data originate from a study of T cells in Graves' hyperthyroidism and ophthalmopathy. Stable Graves' hyperthyroidism meant no ophthalmopathy progression within 18 months.

The receptor was derived from a young man with Graves' hyperthyroidism. The sample was blood. The V gene is TRBV5-8, the J gene TRBJ1-1; D remains ambiguous. The CDR3 here is CASSSRTPTEPEAFF. CDR3 DNA sequence: TGTGCCAGCAGCTCCCGGACGCCAACGGAGCCTGAAGCTTTCTTT. The variable domain in full, with the rest retrieved from reference TRBV5-8 and TRBJ1-1, is EAGVTQSPTHLIKTRGQQATLRCSPISGHTSVYWYQQALGLGLQFLLWYDEGEERNRGNFPPRFSGRQFPNYSSELNVNALELEDSALYLCASSSRTPTEPEAFFGQGTRLTVV.